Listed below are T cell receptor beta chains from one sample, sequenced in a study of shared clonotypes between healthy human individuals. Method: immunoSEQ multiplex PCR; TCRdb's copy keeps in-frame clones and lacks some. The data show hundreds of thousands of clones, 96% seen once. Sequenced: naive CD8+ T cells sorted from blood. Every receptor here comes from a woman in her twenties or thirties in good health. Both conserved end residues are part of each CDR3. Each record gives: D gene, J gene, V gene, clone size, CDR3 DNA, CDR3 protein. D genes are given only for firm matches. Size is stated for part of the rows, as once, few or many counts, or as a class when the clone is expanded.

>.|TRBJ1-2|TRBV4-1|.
TGCGCCAGCAGCCAAGTAGGGGCCCCCTATGGCTACACCTTC
CASSQVGAPYGYTF
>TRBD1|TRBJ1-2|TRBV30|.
TGTGCCTGGAGTTCCTCAACAGGGGGCGATGGCTACACCTTC
CAWSSSTGGDGYTF
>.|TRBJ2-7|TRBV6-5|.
TGTGCCAGCAGTTACTCGATCGGTACCAGCTCCTACGAGCAGTACTTC
CASSYSIGTSSYEQYF
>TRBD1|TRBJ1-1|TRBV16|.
TGTGCCAGCAGCCAAAATCAGGGGGGCACTGAAGCTTTCTTT
CASSQNQGGTEAFF
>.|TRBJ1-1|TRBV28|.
TGTGCCAGCAAACGGTCGGGCCCGGGCTGGACGAACACTGAAGCTTTCTTT
CASKRSGPGWTNTEAFF
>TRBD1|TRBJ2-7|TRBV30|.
TGTGCCTGCCCGGGACAGGCTCACGGGGAGCAGTACTTC
CACPGQAHGEQYF
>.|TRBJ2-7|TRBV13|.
TGTGCCAGCAGCTTAGGACAGGCCCACTACGAGCAGTACTTC
CASSLGQAHYEQYF
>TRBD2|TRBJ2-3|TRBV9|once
TGTGCCAGCAGCGGGGGACTAGTCACAGATACGCAGTATTTT
CASSGGLVTDTQYF
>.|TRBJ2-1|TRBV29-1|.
TGCAGCGTTGATGTAGGGCATGAGCAGTTCTTC
CSVDVGHEQFF
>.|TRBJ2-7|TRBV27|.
TGTGCCAGCAGCCTTTCCGGGACGACCTACGAGCAGTACTTC
CASSLSGTTYEQYF
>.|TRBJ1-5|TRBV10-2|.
TGCGCCAGCAGTGAGGCTGTCAGAGATCAGCCCCAGCATTTT
CASSEAVRDQPQHF
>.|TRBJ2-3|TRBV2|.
TGTGCCAGCTGTCCGTTTAGCACAGATACGCAGTATTTT
CASCPFSTDTQYF
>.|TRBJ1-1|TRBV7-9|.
TGTGCCAGCAATGTGGTACTGAACACTGAAGCTTTCTTT
CASNVVLNTEAFF
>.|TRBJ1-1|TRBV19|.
TGTGCCAGTAGTACCGGGGTAACACTAAGAAACACTGAAGCTTTCTTT
CASSTGVTLRNTEAFF
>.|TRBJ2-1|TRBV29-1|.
TGCAGCGTTACAAGCCCCCCCTACAATGAGCAGTTCTTC
CSVTSPPYNEQFF
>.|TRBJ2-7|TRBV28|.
TGTGCCAGCAGTTTAGCGCTTCAGGGAGCCGAGCAGTACTTC
CASSLALQGAEQYF
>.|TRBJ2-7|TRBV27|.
TGTGCCAGCAGTTGGGGCAGGGACTACGAGCAGTACTTC
CASSWGRDYEQYF
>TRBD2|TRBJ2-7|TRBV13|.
TGTGCCAGCAGCGTCGGGACTAGCGGGACCCTCTACGAGCAGTACTTC
CASSVGTSGTLYEQYF
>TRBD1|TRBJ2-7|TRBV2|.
TGTGCCAGCACGACAGGGGAGGACTACGAGCAGTACTTC
CASTTGEDYEQYF
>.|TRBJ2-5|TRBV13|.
TGTGCCAGCTCCCCCGGACTGCAAGAGACCCAGTACTTC
CASSPGLQETQYF
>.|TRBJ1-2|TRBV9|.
TGTGCCAGCAGCGTAGAGGACAGCTTGAACTATGGCTACACCTTC
CASSVEDSLNYGYTF
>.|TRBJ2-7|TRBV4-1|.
TGCGCCAGCAGCCAAGTATTGAGTGGGGTTTATGAGCAGTACTTC
CASSQVLSGVYEQYF
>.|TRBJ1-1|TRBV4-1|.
TGCGCCAGCAGCCGAGGACAGAGCACTGAAGCTTTCTTT
CASSRGQSTEAFF
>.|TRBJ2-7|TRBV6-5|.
TGTGCCAGCAAACCCAAGGGACTTCCCTACGAGCAGTACTTC
CASKPKGLPYEQYF
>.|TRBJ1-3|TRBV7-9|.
TGTGCCAGCAGCCACCAGACGAACGGAGGAAACACCATATATTTT
CASSHQTNGGNTIYF
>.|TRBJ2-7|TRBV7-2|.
TGTGCCAGCAGCTACCTGGGGAACTCCTACGAGCAGTACTTC
CASSYLGNSYEQYF
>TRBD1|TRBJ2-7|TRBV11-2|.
TGTGCCAGCAGCGCTTACGACAGGGATGAGTTCTACGAGCAGTACTTC
CASSAYDRDEFYEQYF
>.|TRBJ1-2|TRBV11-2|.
TGTGCCAGCAGCTTTGGAGATAACTATGGCTACACCTTC
CASSFGDNYGYTF
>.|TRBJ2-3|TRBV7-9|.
TGTGCCAGCTCTAGTCCAACTGTGGGGTCAGATACGCAGTATTTT
CASSSPTVGSDTQYF
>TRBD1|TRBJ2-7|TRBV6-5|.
TGTGCCAGCAGGGGACAGACATACGAGCAGTACTTC
CASRGQTYEQYF
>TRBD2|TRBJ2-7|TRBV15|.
TGTGCCACCAGCACGGAAGGGTGGATTAGCGGGAGCGGGGTCCCCTACGAGCAGTACTTC
CATSTEGWISGSGVPYEQYF
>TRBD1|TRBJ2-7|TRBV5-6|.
TGTGCCAGCAGTTTTGGGACAGGGGTATCCTACGAGCAGTACTTC
CASSFGTGVSYEQYF
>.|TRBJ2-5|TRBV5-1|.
TGCGCCAGCAGAAGGGACCAAGAGACCCAGTACTTC
CASRRDQETQYF
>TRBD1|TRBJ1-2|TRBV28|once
TGTGCCAGCAGTTTAACTGACAGGGTTTATGGCTACACCTTC
CASSLTDRVYGYTF
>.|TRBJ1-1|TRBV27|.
TGTGCCAGCAGTCTCAACACGAACACTGAAGCTTTCTTT
CASSLNTNTEAFF
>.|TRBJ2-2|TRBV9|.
TGTGCCAGCAGCGTTGTGTCCGGGGAGCTGTTTTTT
CASSVVSGELFF
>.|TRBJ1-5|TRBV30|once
TGTGCCTGGAGCCTAGGTAATCAGCCCCAGCATTTT
CAWSLGNQPQHF
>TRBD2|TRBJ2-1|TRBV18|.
TGTGCCAGCTCACCACCTTCGTGGCGGGAGGGCCCCCCCTATGAGCAGTTCTTC
CASSPPSWREGPPYEQFF
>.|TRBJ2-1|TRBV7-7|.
TGTGCCAGCAGCAATGAGGACCCTCGACACCTGGGGGCCTACAATGAGCAGTTCTTC
CASSNEDPRHLGAYNEQFF
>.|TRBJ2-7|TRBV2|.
TGTGCCAGCAGCCTCACACCCCCCGAGCAGTACTTC
CASSLTPPEQYF
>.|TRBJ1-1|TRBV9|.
TGTGCCAGCAGCGTAGGAGCAGTGAACACTGAAGCTTTCTTT
CASSVGAVNTEAFF
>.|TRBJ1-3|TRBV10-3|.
TGTGCCACCAGACCTGGGGAAGTGGAAAACACCATATATTTT
CATRPGEVENTIYF
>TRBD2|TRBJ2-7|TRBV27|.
TGTGCCACCCAACAGGCCCGCGGGAGCTCCTACGAGCAGTACTTC
CATQQARGSSYEQYF
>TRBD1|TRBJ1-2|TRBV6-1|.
TGTGCCAGCAGGGAGACAGGGGCCGACTACACCTTC
CASRETGADYTF
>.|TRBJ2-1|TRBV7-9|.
TGTGCCAGCAGCTTAGTTTCTCCGGGAGCCGAGCAGTTCTTC
CASSLVSPGAEQFF
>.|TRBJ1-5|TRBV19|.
TGTGCCAGTAGTACCCACCCACAACACAGATCCAATCAGCCCCAGCATTTT
CASSTHPQHRSNQPQHF
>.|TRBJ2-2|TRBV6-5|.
TGTGCCAGCAGTTACCTGCGTGGGCTAATCACCGGGGAGCTGTTTTTT
CASSYLRGLITGELFF
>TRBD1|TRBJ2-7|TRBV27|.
TGTGCCAGCAGTTTTGGGACAGGGGCCTCCTACGAGCAGTACTTC
CASSFGTGASYEQYF
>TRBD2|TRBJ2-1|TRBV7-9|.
TGTGCCAGCAGCTTAGGGTCTAGCGGTATCCGGGGGTTCTTC
CASSLGSSGIRGFF
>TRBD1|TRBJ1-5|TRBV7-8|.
TGTGCCAGCAGCTTGATCTATCCAGGGGGACAGAACAATCAGCCCCAGCATTTT
CASSLIYPGGQNNQPQHF
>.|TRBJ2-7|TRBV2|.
TGTGCCAGCTTCCCTCCGCGTTTTGAGTACATTCGCGAGCAGTACTTC
CASFPPRFEYIREQYF
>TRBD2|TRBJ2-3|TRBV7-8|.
TGTGCCAGCAGCCCTCGGCTAGCGGGAACCAAGAGCACAGATACGCAGTATTTT
CASSPRLAGTKSTDTQYF
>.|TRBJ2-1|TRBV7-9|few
TGTGCCAGCACGCCGGGAGCTTCGGCCCGCAATGAGCAGTTCTTC
CASTPGASARNEQFF
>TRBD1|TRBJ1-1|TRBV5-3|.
TGTGCCAGAAGCCCAAAAGACAGGGGAAGAGGTAGCGAAGCTTTCTTT
CARSPKDRGRGSEAFF